This is a list of T cell receptor beta chains from one sample in a study of T cell repertoires in cytomegalovirus infection. A single record per CDR3 protein comes from TCRdb applying MiXCR to the reads. The table has about 900,000 distinct CDR3 sequences, 30% to 40% seen once. Antigens of these TCRs are unknown. Material: cultured CD8+ T cells from PBMCs, obtained from culture after CMV antigen stimulation. These TCRs come from a human donor in good health (CMV status not recorded). Some clones in this sample may be carry-over from other donors' samples. Both conserved end residues are part of each CDR3. The D gene is left open where the match is weak. Where a row states a size, it is once, few, many or the class of an expanded clone; other rows omit it.

many	TRBV7-6	.	TRBJ1-6	CASSLGTPPLHF	TGTGCCAGCAGCTTAGGGACCCCGCCCCTCCACTTT
.	TRBV7-6	TRBD2	TRBJ2-7	CASSSRGKPYEQYF	TGTGCCAGCAGCTCGCGGGGGAAGCCGTACGAGCAGTACTTC
.	TRBV5-8	.	TRBJ2-2	CASSLSGIFTGELFF	TGTGCCAGCAGCTTATCGGGTATTTTCACCGGGGAGCTGTTTTTT
few	TRBV19	.	TRBJ1-5	CASSPLTYERNQPQHF	TGTGCCAGTAGTCCCCTAACCTACGAACGCAATCAGCCCCAGCATTTT
few	TRBV7-6	TRBD1	TRBJ2-1	CASSALGAGTDDNEQFF	TGTGCCAGCAGCGCCCTAGGCGCCGGGACAGATGACAATGAGCAGTTCTTC
many	TRBV12-3/TRBV12-4	.	TRBJ2-5	CASSFRRVEETQYF	TGTGCCAGCAGTTTCAGACGGGTGGAAGAGACCCAGTACTTC
many	TRBV6-2/TRBV6-3	.	TRBJ1-5	CASSYFTAMNQPQHF	TGTGCCAGCAGTTACTTTACGGCCATGAATCAGCCCCAGCATTTT
.	TRBV6-1	TRBD1	TRBJ1-6	CASRSTRTGFNSPLHF	TGTGCCAGCAGGAGTACCCGGACAGGGTTCAATTCACCCCTCCACTTT
.	TRBV11-2	TRBD1	TRBJ1-2	CASSKTLGQGQGDYGYTF	TGTGCCAGCAGCAAGACGTTGGGACAGGGGCAAGGAGACTATGGCTACACCTTC
many	TRBV7-2	TRBD2	TRBJ2-3	CASAGGRYTDTQYF	TGTGCCAGCGCGGGGGGGCGGTACACAGATACGCAGTATTTT
many	TRBV7-2	.	TRBJ2-3	CASSSSTDTQYF	TGTGCCAGCAGTTCTAGCACAGATACGCAGTATTTT
few	TRBV12-3/TRBV12-4	.	TRBJ2-1	CASSFFKGDEQFF	TGTGCCAGCAGTTTCTTTAAGGGGGATGAGCAGTTCTTC
.	TRBV6-2/TRBV6-3	.	TRBJ2-1	CASSYRLGGQYLNEQFF	TGTGCCAGCAGTTACCGTTTGGGGGGACAATATTTAAATGAGCAGTTCTTC
once	TRBV7-4	.	TRBJ1-3	CASSSSRDSGNSIYF	TGTGCCAGCAGCTCCAGTCGGGATTCTGGAAACTCCATATATTTT
few	TRBV10-3	.	TRBJ2-3	CAISESQGEVTDTQYF	TGTGCCATCAGTGAGAGCCAGGGAGAGGTCACAGATACGCAGTATTTT
.	TRBV6-1	.	TRBJ1-5	CASSYANSNQPQHF	TGTGCCAGCAGTTATGCCAATAGCAATCAGCCCCAGCATTTT
.	TRBV6-5	.	TRBJ2-2	CASSYPAGRSTGELFF	TGTGCCAGCAGTTACCCGGCGGGGCGCAGCACCGGGGAGCTGTTTTTT
.	TRBV27	.	TRBJ1-6	CASRTGEGSPLHF	TGTGCCAGCAGGACGGGAGAGGGGTCACCCCTCCACTTT
few	TRBV5-4	TRBD2	TRBJ2-3	CASSSLGGGAITDTQYF	TGTGCCAGCAGCTCCCTGGGCGGGGGGGCCATCACAGATACGCAGTATTTT
.	TRBV7-2	.	TRBJ1-1	CASSLADGFF	TGTGCCAGCAGCTTAGCAGACGGTTTCTTT
.	TRBV24-1	TRBD1	TRBJ2-2	CATSAPGQGGTGELFF	TGTGCCACCAGTGCCCCGGGACAGGGGGGAACCGGGGAGCTGTTTTTT
.	TRBV9	.	TRBJ2-2	CASSVVERGTGGELFF	TGTGCCAGCAGCGTAGTCGAAAGGGGGACCGGCGGGGAGCTGTTTTTT
few	TRBV19	.	TRBJ1-1	CASSIGSANTEAFF	TGTGCCAGTAGTATAGGTTCGGCAAACACTGAAGCTTTCTTT
.	TRBV7-9	.	TRBJ2-1	CASSLEDHHEQFF	TGTGCCAGCAGCTTAGAGGACCACCACGAGCAGTTCTTC
.	TRBV6-5	TRBD2	TRBJ2-4	CASGKAGGEKNIQYF	TGTGCCAGCGGGAAAGCGGGGGGGGAAAAAAACATTCAGTACTTC
many	TRBV7-6	.	TRBJ2-5	CASSPYSAQETQYF	TGTGCCAGCAGCCCCTATTCCGCCCAAGAGACCCAGTACTTC
.	TRBV7-9	.	TRBJ2-7	CASRGTGGRNEQYF	TGTGCCAGCAGGGGCACGGGGGGCAGGAACGAGCAGTACTTC
few	TRBV10-3	.	TRBJ1-6	CAISEQPGSSYNSPLHF	TGTGCCATCAGTGAACAGCCGGGGAGCTCCTATAATTCACCCCTCCACTTT
few	TRBV12-3/TRBV12-4	.	TRBJ2-6	CASSSSGWAHSPGANVLTF	TGTGCCAGCAGTTCGTCGGGTTGGGCCCACAGCCCTGGGGCCAACGTCCTGACTTTC
.	TRBV7-8	.	TRBJ2-1	CASSPQNHGDEQFF	TGTGCCAGCAGCCCCCAAAATCACGGTGATGAGCAGTTCTTC
.	TRBV14	TRBD1	TRBJ1-6	CASSQIQGANSPLHF	TGTGCCAGCAGCCAGATACAGGGGGCAAATTCACCCCTCCACTTT
.	TRBV6-2/TRBV6-3	.	TRBJ1-5	CASTPGGGVPNQPQHF	TGTGCCAGCACCCCCGGGGGGGGAGTACCCAATCAGCCCCAGCATTTT
.	TRBV5-1	TRBD2	TRBJ2-1	CASSLDLAGGEQFF	TGCGCCAGCAGCTTGGATCTAGCGGGGGGTGAGCAGTTCTTC
.	TRBV6-6	TRBD2	TRBJ2-1	CASRKAGLAYAGVRNEQFF	TGTGCCAGCAGAAAAGCGGGACTAGCGTACGCTGGGGTTCGTAATGAGCAGTTCTTC
many	TRBV7-2	.	TRBJ2-1	CASSPVETEQFF	TGTGCCAGCAGCCCAGTCGAGACAGAGCAGTTCTTC
.	TRBV6-6	.	TRBJ2-5	CASSYSAGAETQYF	TGTGCCAGCAGTTACTCGGCAGGGGCGGAGACCCAGTACTTC
few	TRBV5-8	.	TRBJ1-1	CASNSRTGLTEAFF	TGTGCCAGCAATTCCCGAACAGGGTTAACTGAAGCTTTCTTT
.	TRBV2	.	TRBJ1-1	CASRGGILGNTEAFF	TGTGCCAGCAGGGGCGGGATTTTGGGGAACACTGAAGCTTTCTTT
.	TRBV19	TRBD1	TRBJ1-5	CASSTGGINQPQHF	TGTGCCAGTAGTACAGGGGGCATCAATCAGCCCCAGCATTTT
.	TRBV7-2	TRBD1	TRBJ2-1	CASSNGQGTYEQFF	TGTGCCAGCAGCAACGGACAGGGGACTTATGAGCAGTTCTTC
few	TRBV12-3/TRBV12-4	TRBD1	TRBJ2-3	CASSTRDRGNTDTQYF	TGTGCCAGCAGTACACGGGACAGGGGAAACACAGATACGCAGTATTTT
.	TRBV4-1	.	TRBJ1-5	CASSQDRLADQPQHF	TGCGCCAGCAGCCAAGATCGGCTGGCAGATCAGCCCCAGCATTTT
many	TRBV7-6	.	TRBJ2-2	CASSLTGTTNTGELFF	TGTGCCAGCAGCCTCACCGGGACAACGAACACCGGGGAGCTGTTTTTT
few	TRBV4-1	TRBD2	TRBJ2-1	CASSQILAGAYNEQFF	TGCGCCAGCAGCCAAATCCTAGCGGGGGCTTACAATGAGCAGTTCTTC
.	TRBV11-2	.	TRBJ2-1	CASSLVSWNEQFF	TGTGCCAGCAGCTTAGTCTCTTGGAATGAGCAGTTCTTC
many	TRBV6-5	.	TRBJ1-5	CASSYSGNQEPQHF	TGTGCCAGCAGTTACTCAGGAAACCAAGAGCCCCAGCATTTT
few	TRBV12-3/TRBV12-4	.	TRBJ2-1	CASSLVGSHMTYNEQFF	TGTGCCAGCAGTTTAGTTGGCAGCCACATGACGTACAATGAGCAGTTCTTC
.	TRBV11-3	TRBD1	TRBJ1-1	CASSLVGQGALGETEAFF	TGTGCCAGCAGCTTAGTCGGACAGGGGGCTTTGGGAGAGACTGAAGCTTTCTTT
few	TRBV4-2	.	TRBJ2-7	CASSQDGLAYEQYF	TGTGCCAGCAGCCAAGATGGGCTAGCCTACGAGCAGTACTTC
few	TRBV4-1	TRBD1	TRBJ1-2	CASSQWTGNSQASGYTF	TGTGCCAGCAGCCAATGGACAGGAAATTCACAGGCCTCTGGCTACACCTTC
few	TRBV5-1	.	TRBJ2-1	CASSFSHVNEQFF	TGCGCCAGCAGCTTCTCGCATGTGAATGAGCAGTTCTTC
once	TRBV12-3/TRBV12-4	.	TRBJ2-2	CASSLKYGGTGELFF	TGTGCCAGCAGTTTGAAGTACGGGGGAACCGGGGAGCTGTTTTTT
.	TRBV12-5	.	TRBJ2-1	CAAKGDEQFF	TGTGCTGCAAAGGGCGATGAGCAGTTCTTC
.	TRBV6-1	TRBD1	TRBJ2-5	CASSARDRGGETQYF	TGTGCCAGCAGTGCCCGCGACAGGGGAGGAGAGACCCAGTACTTC
once	TRBV9	.	TRBJ1-2	CASSVGLQWGTHGYTF	TGTGCCAGCAGCGTAGGTCTTCAGTGGGGGACTCATGGCTACACCTTC
.	TRBV6-5	TRBD1	TRBJ1-2	CASSYSRGGFSYGYTF	TGTGCCAGCAGTTACTCGAGAGGGGGCTTCTCCTATGGCTACACCTTC